The present TCR beta chain was sequenced within a study of T-cell reconstitution after alpha-beta-depleted transplantation in children (dated by TCRdb to the mid-2010s). About the full investigation: The study quantitatively tracked T-cell immune reconstitution after TCRalphabeta/CD19-depleted allogeneic hematopoietic cell transplantation in children using TCR repertoire profiling. What the research found in general, with its limitations: In some patients, the high TCRbeta diversity seen at day 60 was put down to recipient T cells and intrathymic progenitors that had survived conditioning. The apparently early alphabetaT-cell count recovery about two months after transplant was reportedly dependent on only several hundred rapidly expanded clones derived from non-depleted graft cells. Hyperexpanded clone frequencies declined over subsequent months; after one year, T-cell counts and TCRbeta diversity were mostly attributed to newly produced T cells.

The CDR3 goes from the cysteine to the phenylalanine over 13 residues. Only the CDR3 region is kept as DNA, spanning 39 bases read in frame from base 1. According to the germline V gene (reference sequence), CDR1 reads LGHDT and CDR2 reads YNNKEL. Trimming costs V 4 bases and J 5 bases, and their ends lie 11 bases apart. With regard to this clonotype: Its antigen is not yet known. Base quality data are lacking; no much larger clone is found one base away.

The method behind the library was PCR. Sequencing took place on an Illumina HiSeq 2500. TCR libraries were prepared with molecular barcoding, using unique molecular identifiers to normalize TCRbeta repertoire quantification. TCRdb's own reprocessing of the public reads used fastp at Q25 and MiXCR and kept productive beta chains. Entries that share a CDR3 protein sequence are merged under the most common genes and DNA. The table for this sample lists about 900,000 distinct CDR3 sequences; about 29% of them were counted only once. The ten top clones hold about 28% of the sample. Explained via the paper, the treatment or condition label denotes: allogeneic hematopoietic cell transplantation with graft depleted of TCRalphabeta T cells and CD19 B cells. TCRalphabeta/CD19-depleted allogeneic hematopoietic cell grafts were given to the transplant recipients, all of whom were children.

The chain is made from TRBV3-1 and TRBJ1-1; no D gene call is confident. The material sequenced was PBMCs, mostly from graft donor cells, taken 360 days after TCRalphabeta/CD19-depleted stem cell transplant. The sequence was collected from a boy in the first two years of life who had a stem cell transplant for SCID, so the T cells may come from the graft donor. The nucleotide sequence reads as follows: TGTGCCAGCAGCCCAAGGGAGGAAACTGAAGCTTTCTTT. It is translated as CASSPREETEAFF.